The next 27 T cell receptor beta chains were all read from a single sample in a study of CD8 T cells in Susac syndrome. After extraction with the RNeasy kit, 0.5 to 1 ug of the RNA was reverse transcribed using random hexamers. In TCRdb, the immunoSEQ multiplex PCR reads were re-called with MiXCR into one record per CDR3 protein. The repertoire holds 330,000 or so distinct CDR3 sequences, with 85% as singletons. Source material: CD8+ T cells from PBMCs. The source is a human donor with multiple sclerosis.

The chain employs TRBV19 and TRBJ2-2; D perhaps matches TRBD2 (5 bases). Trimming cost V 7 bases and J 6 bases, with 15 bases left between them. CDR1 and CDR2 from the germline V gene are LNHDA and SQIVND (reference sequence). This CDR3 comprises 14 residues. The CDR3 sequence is CASTPWEPAGELFF. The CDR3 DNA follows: TGTGCCAGTACCCCCTGGGAGCCGGCCGGGGAGCTGTTTTTT.

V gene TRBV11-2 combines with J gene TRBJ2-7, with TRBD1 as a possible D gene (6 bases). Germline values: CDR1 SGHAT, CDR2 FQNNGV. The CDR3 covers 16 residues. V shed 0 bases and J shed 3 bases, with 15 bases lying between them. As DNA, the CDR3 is TGTGCCAGCAGCTTAGAAGCGGACAGTGCCTACTACGAGCAGTACTTC. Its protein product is CASSLEADSAYYEQYF.

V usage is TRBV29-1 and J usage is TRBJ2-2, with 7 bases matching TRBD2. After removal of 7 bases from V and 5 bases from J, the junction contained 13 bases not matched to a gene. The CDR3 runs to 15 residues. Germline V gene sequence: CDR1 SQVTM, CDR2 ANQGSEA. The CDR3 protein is CSGGSGGSGTGELFF. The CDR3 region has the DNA TGCAGCGGAGGGTCCGGGGGGTCGGGGACCGGGGAGCTGTTTTTT.

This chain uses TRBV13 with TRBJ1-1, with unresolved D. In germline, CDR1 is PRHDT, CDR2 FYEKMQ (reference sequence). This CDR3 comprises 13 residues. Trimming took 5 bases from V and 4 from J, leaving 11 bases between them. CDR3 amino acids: CASSPSLVTEAFF. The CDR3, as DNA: TGTGCCAGCAGCCCTTCTCTAGTCACTGAAGCTTTCTTT.

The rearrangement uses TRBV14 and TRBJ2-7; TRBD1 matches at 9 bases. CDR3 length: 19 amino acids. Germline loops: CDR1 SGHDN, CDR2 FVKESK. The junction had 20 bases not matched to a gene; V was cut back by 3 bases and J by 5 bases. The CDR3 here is CASSHRGRGLTGGYNEQYF. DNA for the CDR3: TGTGCCAGCAGCCATCGCGGAAGAGGCCTAACAGGGGGCTACAACGAGCAGTACTTC.

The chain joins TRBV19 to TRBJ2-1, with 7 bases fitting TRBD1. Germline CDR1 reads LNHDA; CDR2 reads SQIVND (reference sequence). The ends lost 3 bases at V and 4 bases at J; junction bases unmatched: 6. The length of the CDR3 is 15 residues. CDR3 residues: CASSIRDSLYNEQFF. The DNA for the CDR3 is TGTGCCAGTAGTATCCGGGACAGCCTTTACAATGAGCAGTTCTTC.

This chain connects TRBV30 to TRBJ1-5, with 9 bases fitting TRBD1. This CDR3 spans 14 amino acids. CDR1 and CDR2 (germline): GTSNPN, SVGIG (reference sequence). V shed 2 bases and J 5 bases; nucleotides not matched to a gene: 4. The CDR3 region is CAWSTGTGHQPQHF. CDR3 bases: TGTGCCTGGAGTACCGGGACAGGGCATCAGCCCCAGCATTTT.

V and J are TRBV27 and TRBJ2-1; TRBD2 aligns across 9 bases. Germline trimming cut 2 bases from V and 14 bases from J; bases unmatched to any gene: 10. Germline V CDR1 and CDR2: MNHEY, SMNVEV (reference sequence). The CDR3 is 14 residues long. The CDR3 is CASSLGGRGPFEFF. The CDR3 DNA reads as TGTGCCAGCAGTTTAGGCGGGAGGGGCCCCTTTGAGTTCTTC.

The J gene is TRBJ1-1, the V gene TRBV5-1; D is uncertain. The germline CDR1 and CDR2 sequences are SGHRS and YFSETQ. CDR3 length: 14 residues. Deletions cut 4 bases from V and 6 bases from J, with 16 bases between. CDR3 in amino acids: CASSTLDSGAEAFF. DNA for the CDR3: TGCGCCAGCAGCACGTTAGACTCGGGCGCTGAAGCTTTCTTT.

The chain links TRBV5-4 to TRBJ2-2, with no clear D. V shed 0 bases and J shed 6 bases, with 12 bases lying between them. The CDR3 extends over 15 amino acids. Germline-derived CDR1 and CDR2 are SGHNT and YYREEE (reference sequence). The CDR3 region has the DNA TGTGCCAGCAGCTTGGAGCCCCCCTCAGCCGGGGAGCTGTTTTTT. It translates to CASSLEPPSAGELFF.

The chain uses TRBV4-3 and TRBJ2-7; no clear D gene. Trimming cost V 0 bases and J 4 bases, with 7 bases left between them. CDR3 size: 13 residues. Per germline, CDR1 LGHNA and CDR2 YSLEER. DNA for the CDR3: TGCGCCAGCAGCCAAGATGAAAAGTACGAGCAGTACTTC. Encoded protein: CASSQDEKYEQYF.

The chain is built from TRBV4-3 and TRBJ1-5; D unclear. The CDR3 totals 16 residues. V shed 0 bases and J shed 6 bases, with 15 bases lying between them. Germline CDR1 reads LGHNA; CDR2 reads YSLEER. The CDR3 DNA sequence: TGCGCCAGCAGCCAAGACGGCAACCGGGCCCGTCAGCCCCAGCATTTT. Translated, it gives CASSQDGNRARQPQHF.

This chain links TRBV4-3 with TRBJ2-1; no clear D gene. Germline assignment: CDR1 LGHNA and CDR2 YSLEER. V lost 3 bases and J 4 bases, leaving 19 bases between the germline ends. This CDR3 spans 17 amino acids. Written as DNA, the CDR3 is TGCGCCAGCAGCCACGACGCCGCTATGGAGCCATACAATGAGCAGTTCTTC. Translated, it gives CASSHDAAMEPYNEQFF.

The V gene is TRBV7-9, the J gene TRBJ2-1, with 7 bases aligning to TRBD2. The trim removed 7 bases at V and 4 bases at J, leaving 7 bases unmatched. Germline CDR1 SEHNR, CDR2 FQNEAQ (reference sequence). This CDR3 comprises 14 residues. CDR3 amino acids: CASTPSGYYNEQFF. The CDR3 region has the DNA TGTGCCAGCACCCCTAGCGGCTATTACAATGAGCAGTTCTTC.

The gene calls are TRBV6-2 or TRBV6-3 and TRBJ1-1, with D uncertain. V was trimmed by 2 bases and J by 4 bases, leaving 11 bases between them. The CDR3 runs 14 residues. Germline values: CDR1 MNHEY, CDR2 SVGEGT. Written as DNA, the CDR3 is TGTGCCAGCAGTTACCGGGGAGGGCCCACTGAAGCTTTCTTT. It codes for CASSYRGGPTEAFF.

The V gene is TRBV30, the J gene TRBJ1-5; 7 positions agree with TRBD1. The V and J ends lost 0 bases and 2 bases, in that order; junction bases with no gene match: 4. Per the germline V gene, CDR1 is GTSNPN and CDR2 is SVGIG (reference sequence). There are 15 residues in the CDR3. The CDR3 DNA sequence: TGTGCCTGGAGTGTACCCCAGGGGGGCAATCAGCCCCAGCATTTT. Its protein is CAWSVPQGGNQPQHF.

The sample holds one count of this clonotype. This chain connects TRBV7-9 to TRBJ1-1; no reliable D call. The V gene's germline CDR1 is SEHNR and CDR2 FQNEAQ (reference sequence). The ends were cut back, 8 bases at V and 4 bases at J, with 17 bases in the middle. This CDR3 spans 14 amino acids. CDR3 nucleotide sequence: TGTGCCAGCCGCCACGGTGAGGTTCGCACTGAAGCTTTCTTT. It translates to CASRHGEVRTEAFF.

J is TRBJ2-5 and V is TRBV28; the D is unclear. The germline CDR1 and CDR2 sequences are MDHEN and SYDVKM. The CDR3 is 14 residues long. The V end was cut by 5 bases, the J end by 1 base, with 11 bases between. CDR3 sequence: CASSILRIQETQYF. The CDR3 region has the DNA TGTGCCAGCAGTATCCTCCGGATCCAAGAGACCCAGTACTTC. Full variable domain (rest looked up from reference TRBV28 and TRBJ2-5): DVKVTQSSRYLVKRTGEKVFLECVQDMDHENMFWYRQDPGLGLRLIYFSYDVKMKEKGDIPEGYSVSREKKERFSLILESASTNQTSMYLCASSILRIQETQYFGPGTRLLVL.

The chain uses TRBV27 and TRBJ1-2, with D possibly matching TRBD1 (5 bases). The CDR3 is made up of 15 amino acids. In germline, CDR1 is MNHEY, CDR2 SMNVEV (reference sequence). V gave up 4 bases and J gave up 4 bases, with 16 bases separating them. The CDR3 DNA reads TGTGCCAGCAGTTGGTACGGCGGGGGAAGCTATGGCTACACCTTC. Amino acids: CASSWYGGGSYGYTF.

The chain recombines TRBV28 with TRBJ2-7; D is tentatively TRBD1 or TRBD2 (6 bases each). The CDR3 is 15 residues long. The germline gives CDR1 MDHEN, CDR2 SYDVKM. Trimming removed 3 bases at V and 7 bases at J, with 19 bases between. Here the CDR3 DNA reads TGTGCCAGCAGTTTTTTGCGGGACACTCCTACGGAGCAGTACTTC. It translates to CASSFLRDTPTEQYF. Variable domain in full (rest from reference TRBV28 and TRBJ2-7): DVKVTQSSRYLVKRTGEKVFLECVQDMDHENMFWYRQDPGLGLRLIYFSYDVKMKEKGDIPEGYSVSREKKERFSLILESASTNQTSMYLCASSFLRDTPTEQYFGPGTRLTVT.

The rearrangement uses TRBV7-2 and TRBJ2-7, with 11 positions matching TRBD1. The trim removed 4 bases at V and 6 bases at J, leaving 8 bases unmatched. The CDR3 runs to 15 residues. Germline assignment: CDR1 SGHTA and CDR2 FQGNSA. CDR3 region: CASSYWTGGASEQYF. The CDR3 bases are TGTGCCAGCAGCTATTGGACAGGGGGCGCGTCCGAGCAGTACTTC.

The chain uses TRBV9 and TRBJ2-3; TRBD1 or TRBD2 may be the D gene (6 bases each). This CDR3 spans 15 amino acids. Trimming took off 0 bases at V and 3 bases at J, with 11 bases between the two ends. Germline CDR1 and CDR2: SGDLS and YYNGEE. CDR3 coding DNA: TGTGCCAGCAGCGTAGGGCGGGACATGACAGATACGCAGTATTTT. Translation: CASSVGRDMTDTQYF.

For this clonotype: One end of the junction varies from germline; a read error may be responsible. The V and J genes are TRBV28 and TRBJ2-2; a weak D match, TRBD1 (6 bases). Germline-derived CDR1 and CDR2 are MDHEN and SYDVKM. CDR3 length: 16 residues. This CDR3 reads CASSLYRENSAGELFF. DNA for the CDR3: TGTGCCAGCAGCTTATACAGGGAGAATTCTGCCGGGGAGCTGTTTTTT. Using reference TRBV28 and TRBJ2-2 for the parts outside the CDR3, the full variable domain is DVKVTQSSRYLVKRTGEKVFLECVQDMDHENMFWYRQDPGLGLRLIYFSYDVKMKEKGDIPEGYSVSREKKERFSLILESASTNQTSMYLCASSLYRENSAGELFFGEGSRLTVL.

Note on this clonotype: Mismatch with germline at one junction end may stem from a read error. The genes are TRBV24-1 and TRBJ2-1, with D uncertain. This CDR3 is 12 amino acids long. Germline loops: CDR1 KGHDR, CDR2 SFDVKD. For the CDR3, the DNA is TGTGCCACCAGTGATTTCGGGTATCACCAGGTCTTC. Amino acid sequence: CATSDFGYHQVF.

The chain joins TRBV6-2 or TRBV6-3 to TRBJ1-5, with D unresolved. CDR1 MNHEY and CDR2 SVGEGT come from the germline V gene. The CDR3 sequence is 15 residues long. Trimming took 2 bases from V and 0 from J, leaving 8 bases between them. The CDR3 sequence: CASSYGLYSNQPQHF. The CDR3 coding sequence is TGTGCCAGCAGTTACGGGCTGTATAGCAATCAGCCCCAGCATTTT.

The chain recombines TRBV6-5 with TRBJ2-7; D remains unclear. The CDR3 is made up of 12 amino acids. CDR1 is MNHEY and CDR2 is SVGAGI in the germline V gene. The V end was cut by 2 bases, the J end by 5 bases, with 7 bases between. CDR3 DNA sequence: TGTGCCAGCAGTTACACAAGGGACGAGCAGTACTTC. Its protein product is CASSYTRDEQYF.

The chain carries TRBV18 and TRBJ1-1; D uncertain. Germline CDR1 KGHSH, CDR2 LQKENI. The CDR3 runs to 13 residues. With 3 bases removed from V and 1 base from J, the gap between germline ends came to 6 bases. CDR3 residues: CASSPSQNTEAFF. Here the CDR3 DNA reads TGTGCCAGCTCACCGTCACAGAACACTGAAGCTTTCTTT.